This is a list of T cell receptor beta chains from one sample in a study of T cells in Graves' hyperthyroidism and ophthalmopathy. Via MiXCR, TCRdb re-called the multiplex PCR reads, giving one row per CDR3 protein. Of more than 650,000 distinct CDR3 sequences listed, roughly 15% are singletons. Source material: blood. All receptors come from a woman aged 18-35 years with Graves' hyperthyroidism. CDR3s leave out the opening cysteine and the closing phenylalanine or tryptophan.

V gene: TRBV10-3; J gene: TRBJ2-1; CDR3 protein: AISETFNEQF
V gene: TRBV28; J gene: TRBJ2-7; CDR3 protein: ASRPGTSGRVYPGPLWEQY
V gene: TRBV28; J gene: TRBJ1-3; CDR3 protein: ASRTGQVRGNTIY
V gene: TRBV4-1; J gene: TRBJ1-5; CDR3 protein: ASSQDPFGNQPQH
V gene: TRBV7-9; J gene: TRBJ1-2; CDR3 protein: ASSRTDGYT
V gene: TRBV27; J gene: TRBJ2-5; CDR3 protein: ASSSPQREGRETQY
V gene: TRBV19; J gene: TRBJ1-4; CDR3 protein: ASRKRTTNEKLF
V gene: TRBV6-1; J gene: TRBJ1-5; CDR3 protein: ASSELTGGSQPQH
V gene: TRBV3-1; J gene: TRBJ2-1; CDR3 protein: ASSFRLAGADEQF
V gene: TRBV11-2; J gene: TRBJ2-2; CDR3 protein: ASSSRGWELF
V gene: TRBV5-1; J gene: TRBJ2-7; CDR3 protein: ASSLVTGAAEQY
V gene: TRBV5-1; J gene: TRBJ2-3; CDR3 protein: ASSPRTGGGTDTQY
V gene: TRBV19; J gene: TRBJ2-1; CDR3 protein: ASSIGLAVYNEQF
V gene: TRBV2; J gene: TRBJ1-5; CDR3 protein: ASSVTGGNQPQH
V gene: TRBV3-1; J gene: TRBJ1-1; CDR3 protein: ASSKGGVVTEAF
V gene: TRBV11-2; J gene: TRBJ2-1; CDR3 protein: ASSLDPGLVNEQF
V gene: TRBV4-3; J gene: TRBJ2-7; CDR3 protein: ASSQVIGYEQY
V gene: TRBV4-1; J gene: TRBJ1-1; CDR3 protein: ASSQPILSTEAF
V gene: TRBV20-1; J gene: TRBJ2-1; CDR3 protein: SARGAGNEQF
V gene: TRBV20-1; J gene: TRBJ2-3; CDR3 protein: SARDLAGADTQY
V gene: TRBV3-1; J gene: TRBJ2-1; CDR3 protein: ASSQEERASRHNEQF
V gene: TRBV3-1; J gene: TRBJ2-7; CDR3 protein: ASSQVRTGGHEQY
V gene: TRBV4-1; J gene: TRBJ2-5; CDR3 protein: ASSQETSGQGTQY
V gene: TRBV6-5; J gene: TRBJ2-5; CDR3 protein: ASSYSGLVYQETQY
V gene: TRBV5-1; J gene: TRBJ2-4; CDR3 protein: ASSLGGTAKNIQY
V gene: TRBV12-3/TRBV12-4; J gene: TRBJ1-1; CDR3 protein: ASSRQWGEAF
V gene: TRBV7-6; J gene: TRBJ2-7; CDR3 protein: ASSLGTLGDEQY
V gene: TRBV27; J gene: TRBJ2-7; CDR3 protein: ASRRDLSYEQY
V gene: TRBV20-1; J gene: TRBJ2-2; CDR3 protein: SAPKLAGVDTGELF
V gene: TRBV19; J gene: TRBJ1-1; CDR3 protein: ASSIGSANTEAF
V gene: TRBV12-3/TRBV12-4; J gene: TRBJ1-2; CDR3 protein: ASSTGGGYT
V gene: TRBV28; J gene: TRBJ1-5; CDR3 protein: ASSFQGGRSNQPQH
V gene: TRBV14; J gene: TRBJ2-7; CDR3 protein: ASSQSRRGPYEQY
V gene: TRBV18; J gene: TRBJ1-6; CDR3 protein: ASSPGVNSPLH
V gene: TRBV24-1; J gene: TRBJ1-4; CDR3 protein: ATSPGRIATNEKLF
V gene: TRBV7-9; J gene: TRBJ2-7; CDR3 protein: ASSLPQGAGHEQY
V gene: TRBV28; J gene: TRBJ2-6; CDR3 protein: ASSLRGANVLT
V gene: TRBV7-9; J gene: TRBJ1-1; CDR3 protein: ASSLSGGGMNTEAF
V gene: TRBV18; J gene: TRBJ1-4; CDR3 protein: ASSPRLGEKLF
V gene: TRBV10-1; J gene: TRBJ2-6; CDR3 protein: ASSEGRCGRRLSGANVLT
V gene: TRBV13; J gene: TRBJ1-1; CDR3 protein: ASSLALDYGTEAF
V gene: TRBV6-5; J gene: TRBJ1-5; CDR3 protein: ASSYRQYSNQPQH